This is a list of T cell receptor beta chains from one sample in a study of blood T cell repertoires in COVID-19. This table comes from immunoSEQ multiplex PCR, and its TCRdb copy is limited to in-frame clones, with some not included. The table has more than 95,000 clones, over 75% seen once. The sample consisted of peripheral blood. Every receptor here comes from a woman of 80 years or more with acute or convalescent COVID-19. Both conserved end residues are part of each CDR3. Fields, in order: CDR3 DNA, CDR3 protein, D gene, J gene, V gene, clone size. A D gene is named only where the DNA matches it firmly. The size entry is marked missing in some rows and otherwise reads once, few, many or a size class.

TGTGCCAGCAGTTTTGGAGGGGCAAACACTGAAGCTTTCTTT	CASSFGGANTEAFF	-	TRBJ1-1	TRBV27	-
TGTGCCAGCAGCTTAAGCGGAAGCTCCTATAATTCACCCCTCCACTTT	CASSLSGSSYNSPLHF	-	TRBJ1-6	TRBV7-2	-
TGTGCCAGCAGTGTTGGGGGCTCGTCCGATACGCAGTATTTT	CASSVGGSSDTQYF	-	TRBJ2-3	TRBV7-9	-
TGCGCCAGCAGGACTGCAACTAATGAAAAACTGTTTTTT	CASRTATNEKLFF	-	TRBJ1-4	TRBV5-1	few
TGTGCCAGCAGTTTATACGGGACAGGCGTAGCTTTCTTT	CASSLYGTGVAFF	TRBD1	TRBJ1-1	TRBV28	few
TGTGCCAGCAGTGAGGAGCGCGCTTTGGTCCAGTACTTC	CASSEERALVQYF	-	TRBJ2-5	TRBV25-1	-
TGTGCCAGCAGCCCAGCAGGGAGGGGAGGCAATCAGCCCCAGCATTTT	CASSPAGRGGNQPQHF	-	TRBJ1-5	TRBV7-8	once
TGTGCCAGCAGTGAGGAACAGGGAATCGGAAACACCATATATTTT	CASSEEQGIGNTIYF	-	TRBJ1-3	TRBV2	once
TGTGCCAGCTGCAGATTCTCCTACAATGAGCAGTTCTTC	CASCRFSYNEQFF	-	TRBJ2-1	TRBV2	-
TGCAGTGCTAGTACATCGGGGTATGGCTACACCTTC	CSASTSGYGYTF	-	TRBJ1-2	TRBV20-1	once
TGCAGTGCTAGTTTCGGTTCGAATGGCTACACCTTC	CSASFGSNGYTF	-	TRBJ1-2	TRBV20-1	-
TGTGCCAGCAGCGTAAGGGGAGGGGCCGGGGAGCTGTTTTTT	CASSVRGGAGELFF	TRBD2	TRBJ2-2	TRBV7-9	-
TGTGCCAGCAGCCTGCCGCCCCGACAGGGGACCGAGGGGGCTAACTATGGCTACACCTTC	CASSLPPRQGTEGANYGYTF	TRBD1	TRBJ1-2	TRBV5-4	-
TGCAGTGCCAGTCTAGCGGGGGTAGGGACAGATACGCAGTATTTT	CSASLAGVGTDTQYF	TRBD2	TRBJ2-3	TRBV20-1	few
TGTGCCAGCAGCCTCAGGGCGAATAATGAAAAACTGTTTTTT	CASSLRANNEKLFF	-	TRBJ1-4	TRBV21-1	-
TGTGCCAGCAGTTACGATGCAGGGTCGGCCGTCGAGCAGTACTTC	CASSYDAGSAVEQYF	-	TRBJ2-7	TRBV6-5	-
TGTGCCAGCAGCTCCGCACAGGGAATCACTGAAGCTTTCTTT	CASSSAQGITEAFF	-	TRBJ1-1	TRBV11-2	-
TGCGCCAGCAGCCAAGATAGGTGGAGGGGAGGGGAGACCCAGTACTTC	CASSQDRWRGGETQYF	TRBD2	TRBJ2-5	TRBV4-3	-
TGTGCCACCAGCAGAAGACAGTTATATACCGGGGAGCTGTTTTTT	CATSRRQLYTGELFF	-	TRBJ2-2	TRBV15	-
TGTGCTAGTGGTTTGGCAGGGGCGGCTGGAAACACCATATATTTT	CASGLAGAAGNTIYF	-	TRBJ1-3	TRBV12-5	-
TGTGCCAGTACCCCCTCCTCAGGGCGCATCAATCAGCCCCAGCATTTT	CASTPSSGRINQPQHF	-	TRBJ1-5	TRBV19	few
TGCGCCAGCACCAGGGGGGACCAGCCCCAGCATTTT	CASTRGDQPQHF	TRBD1	TRBJ1-5	TRBV10-2	once
TGTGCCAGCAGCGTAGCCGGCAGGGCTGGCTACACCTTC	CASSVAGRAGYTF	-	TRBJ1-2	TRBV9	-
TGTGCCAGCAGCTTAGTTGGTGGGGGGAATCAGCCCCAGCATTTT	CASSLVGGGNQPQHF	-	TRBJ1-5	TRBV7-9	-
TGTGCCAGCACCGACAGGGTCGGAAGCAATCAGCCCCAGCATTTT	CASTDRVGSNQPQHF	TRBD1	TRBJ1-5	TRBV6-5	-
TGTGCCAGCACGACGGGACAGGGGAATGAAAAACTGTTTTTT	CASTTGQGNEKLFF	TRBD1	TRBJ1-4	TRBV3-1/TRBV3-2	few
TGTGCCAGCAGTATCACAGGTGCCAGCTATGGCTACACCTTC	CASSITGASYGYTF	-	TRBJ1-2	TRBV5-5	-
TGTGCCAGCAGTCCCCACCGAACAGGGCGGAACACTGAAGCTTTCTTT	CASSPHRTGRNTEAFF	-	TRBJ1-1	TRBV28	-
TGCGCCAGCAGCGTAGGGGGCGCTCGCACCGGGGAGCTGTTTTTT	CASSVGGARTGELFF	TRBD1	TRBJ2-2	TRBV5-1	-
TGTGCCAGCAGTCGGAAGGACAGGGTGAACACTGAAGCTTTCTTT	CASSRKDRVNTEAFF	TRBD1	TRBJ1-1	TRBV5-5	-
TGTGCCAGCAGCGCACAGGGGGGGATCAATCAGCCCCAGCATTTT	CASSAQGGINQPQHF	TRBD1	TRBJ1-5	TRBV9	-
TGCGCCAGCAGCCCTGACAGGGGGCGGGGGGTTAGCAATCAGCCCCAGCATTTT	CASSPDRGRGVSNQPQHF	TRBD1	TRBJ1-5	TRBV4-1	-
TGTGCCAGCAGGAGAAACAGGGAGACGGGCGCTGAAGCTTTCTTT	CASRRNRETGAEAFF	-	TRBJ1-1	TRBV6-5	-
TGTGCCAGCAGTTTATGGGCAGCCAACACTGAAGCTTTCTTT	CASSLWAANTEAFF	-	TRBJ1-1	TRBV27	once
TGTGCCAGCAGATGGACAGGCGGAAACACCATATATTTT	CASRWTGGNTIYF	TRBD1	TRBJ1-3	TRBV6-6	-
TGTGCTAGTGGTTTCGCCCCCGGGAGGGCGAACACTGAAGCTTTCTTT	CASGFAPGRANTEAFF	-	TRBJ1-1	TRBV12-5	-
TGTGCCAGCTCCCCTAACAGGGGACAGGAGACCCAGTACTTC	CASSPNRGQETQYF	TRBD1	TRBJ2-5	TRBV18	-
TGTGCCAGCACCCTCGGGGGGCTGCCTGAAGCTTTCTTT	CASTLGGLPEAFF	-	TRBJ1-1	TRBV7-9	-
TGCGCCAGCAGCATTACTAGCGGGGGCCTCAATGAGCAGTTCTTC	CASSITSGGLNEQFF	TRBD2	TRBJ2-1	TRBV5-1	-
TGTGCCACCAGTGACCCTCCGAGGCAGGGCTACACCTTC	CATSDPPRQGYTF	-	TRBJ1-2	TRBV24-1	-
TGTGCCAGTAGTTTTTTTGCTAGGAAACAGGGGAACTATGGCTACACCTTC	CASSFFARKQGNYGYTF	TRBD1	TRBJ1-2	TRBV19	once
TGTGCCAGCAGCCTCCCACGCACAGCAAGCCAAGAGACCCAGTACTTC	CASSLPRTASQETQYF	-	TRBJ2-5	TRBV11-2	-
TGTGCCAGGGCGGTTGGACAGGGTCGGGCTTGGGGCTACACCTTC	CARAVGQGRAWGYTF	TRBD1	TRBJ1-2	TRBV2	-
TGCAGCGTTACAGGACTAGCGGGGGGGCTTCTCCGCGAGACCCAGTACTTC	CSVTGLAGGLLRETQYF	TRBD2	TRBJ2-5	TRBV29-1	-
TGTGCCAGCAGTGAAGCAGACAGGGGCCCGAACACTGAAGCTTTCTTT	CASSEADRGPNTEAFF	TRBD1	TRBJ1-1	TRBV2	-
TGTGCCAGTAGCTATATCCAGGGAACCGGGGCCAACGTCCTGACTTTC	CASSYIQGTGANVLTF	-	TRBJ2-6	TRBV19	once
TGTGCCAGCAGCCTACTCTCTGGAAACACCATATATTTT	CASSLLSGNTIYF	-	TRBJ1-3	TRBV12-3/TRBV12-4	-
TGTGCCAGCAGCTTGGCGGCGGGGGCGGCCCAAGAGACCCAGTACTTC	CASSLAAGAAQETQYF	-	TRBJ2-5	TRBV7-2	-
TGTGCCAGCAGTGATTACGTCCGGTCTAGGCTTAACAGCTACACCTTC	CASSDYVRSRLNSYTF	-	TRBJ1-2	TRBV2	-
TGTGCTAGTGGTTTGGACAGGGGTGGAAATCAGCCCCAGCATTTT	CASGLDRGGNQPQHF	TRBD1	TRBJ1-5	TRBV12-5	-
TGCGCCAGCAGCCCGACGGGGGGAGGAACCGGGGAGCTGTTTTTT	CASSPTGGGTGELFF	TRBD2	TRBJ2-2	TRBV5-1	-